This T cell receptor (beta chain) was recovered during a study of T cell clones after liver transplantation. Study context: In this trial, immunosuppression withdrawal was attempted within 2 years of liver transplant. A pre-transplant mixed lymphocyte reaction with TCRbeta sequencing defined graft-donor-reactive clones followed in post-transplant blood. Patients counted as tolerant after at least one year off all immunosuppression, enzymes not exceeding twice normal.

V shed 6 bases and J 9 bases; nucleotides not matched to a gene: 9. CDR1 and CDR2 from the germline V gene are MNHEY and SVGAGI. This CDR3 is built from 15 residues. Assay used: immunoSEQ multiplex PCR; TCRdb lists only in-frame clones, some missing. The table shows around 21,000 clones, with approximately 95% occurring only once. The chain uses TRBV6-5 and TRBJ2-1; TRBD2 aligns across 12 bases. Sequenced here: CD8+ T cells from blood, sampled less than 28 months after liver transplant. The receptor comes from a human patient who received a liver transplant. A share of the T cells may be of graft donor origin. The CDR3 reads CASSLIRTSGTEQFF. CDR3 bases: TGTGCCAGCAGCCTCATCCGGACTAGCGGGACTGAGCAGTTCTTC.